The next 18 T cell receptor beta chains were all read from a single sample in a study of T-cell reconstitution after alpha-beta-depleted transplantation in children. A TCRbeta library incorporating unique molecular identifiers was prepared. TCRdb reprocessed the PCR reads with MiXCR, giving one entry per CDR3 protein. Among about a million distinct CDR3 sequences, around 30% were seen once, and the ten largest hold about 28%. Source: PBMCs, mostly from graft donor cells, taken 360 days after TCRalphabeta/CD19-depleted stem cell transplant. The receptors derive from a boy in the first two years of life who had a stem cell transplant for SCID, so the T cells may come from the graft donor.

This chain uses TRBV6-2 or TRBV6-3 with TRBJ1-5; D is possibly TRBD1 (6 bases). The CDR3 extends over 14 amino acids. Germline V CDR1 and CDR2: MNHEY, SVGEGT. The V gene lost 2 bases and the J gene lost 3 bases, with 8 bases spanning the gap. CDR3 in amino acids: CASSYPGDNQPQHF. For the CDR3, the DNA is TGTGCCAGCAGTTACCCAGGGGACAATCAGCCCCAGCATTTT.

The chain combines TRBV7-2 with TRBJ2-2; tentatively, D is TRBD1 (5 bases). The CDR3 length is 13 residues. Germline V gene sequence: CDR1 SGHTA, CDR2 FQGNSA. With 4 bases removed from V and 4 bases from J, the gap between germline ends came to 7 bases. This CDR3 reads CASSSQATGELFF. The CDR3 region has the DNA TGTGCCAGCAGCTCACAGGCCACCGGGGAGCTGTTTTTT.

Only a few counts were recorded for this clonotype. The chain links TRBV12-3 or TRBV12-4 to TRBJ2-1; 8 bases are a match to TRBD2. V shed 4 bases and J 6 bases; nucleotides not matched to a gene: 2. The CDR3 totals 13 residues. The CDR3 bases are TGTGCCAGCAGTTATAGCGGGATCAATGAGCAGTTCTTC. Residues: CASSYSGINEQFF.

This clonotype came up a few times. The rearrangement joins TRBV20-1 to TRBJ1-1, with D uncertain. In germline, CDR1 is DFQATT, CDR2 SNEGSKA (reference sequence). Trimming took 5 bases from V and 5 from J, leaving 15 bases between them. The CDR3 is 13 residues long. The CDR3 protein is CSALGLTGTEAFF. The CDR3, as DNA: TGCAGTGCTCTGGGCCTCACGGGGACTGAAGCTTTCTTT.

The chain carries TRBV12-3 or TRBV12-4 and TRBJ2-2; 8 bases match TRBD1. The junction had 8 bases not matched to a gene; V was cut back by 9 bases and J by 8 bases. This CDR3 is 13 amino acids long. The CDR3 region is CASSTGDRGELFF. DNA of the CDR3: TGTGCCAGTTCGACAGGGGATAGGGGGGAGCTGTTTTTT.

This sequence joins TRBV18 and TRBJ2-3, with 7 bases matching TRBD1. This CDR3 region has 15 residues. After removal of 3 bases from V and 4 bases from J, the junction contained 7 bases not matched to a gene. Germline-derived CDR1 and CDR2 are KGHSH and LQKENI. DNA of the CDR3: TGTGCCAGCTCACCGATACAGGGGTCGCCAGATACGCAGTATTTT. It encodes CASSPIQGSPDTQYF.

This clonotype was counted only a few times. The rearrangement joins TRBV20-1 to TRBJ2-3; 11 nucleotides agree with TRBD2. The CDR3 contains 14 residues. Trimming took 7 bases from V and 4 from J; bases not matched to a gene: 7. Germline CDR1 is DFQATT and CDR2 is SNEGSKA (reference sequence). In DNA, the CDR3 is TGCAGTGTTGCCGGACTAGCGGGCGCAGATACGCAGTATTTT. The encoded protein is CSVAGLAGADTQYF.

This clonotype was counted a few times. The CDR3 sequence is CASSLAPGTVIPGETQYF. CDR3 bases: TGTGCCAGCAGCTTGGCCCCCGGGACTGTCATACCCGGGGAGACCCAGTACTTC. The chain uses TRBV7-7 and TRBJ2-5; possible D gene TRBD2, 6 bases. Germline V CDR1 and CDR2: SSHAT, FNYEAQ (reference sequence). The CDR3 extends over 18 amino acids. The V end was cut by 3 bases, the J end by 5 bases, with 25 bases between.

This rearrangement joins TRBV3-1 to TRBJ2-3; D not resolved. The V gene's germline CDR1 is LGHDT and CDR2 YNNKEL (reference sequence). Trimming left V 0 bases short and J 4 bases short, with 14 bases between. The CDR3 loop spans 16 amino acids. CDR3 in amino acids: CASSQDGVPPPDTQYF. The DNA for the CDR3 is TGTGCCAGCAGCCAAGATGGTGTCCCCCCACCAGATACGCAGTATTTT.

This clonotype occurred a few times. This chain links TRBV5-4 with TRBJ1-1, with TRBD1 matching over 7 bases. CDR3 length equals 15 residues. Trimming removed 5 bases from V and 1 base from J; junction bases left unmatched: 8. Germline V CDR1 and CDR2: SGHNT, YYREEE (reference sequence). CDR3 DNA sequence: TGTGCCAGCAGTTCTGCCGGGACAGAGAACACTGAAGCTTTCTTT. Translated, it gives CASSSAGTENTEAFF. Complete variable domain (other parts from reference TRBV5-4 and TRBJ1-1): ETGVTQSPTHLIKTRGQQVTLRCSSQSGHNTVSWYQQALGQGPQFIFQYYREEENGRGNFPPRFSGLQFPNYSSELNVNALELDDSALYLCASSSAGTENTEAFFGQGTRLTVV.

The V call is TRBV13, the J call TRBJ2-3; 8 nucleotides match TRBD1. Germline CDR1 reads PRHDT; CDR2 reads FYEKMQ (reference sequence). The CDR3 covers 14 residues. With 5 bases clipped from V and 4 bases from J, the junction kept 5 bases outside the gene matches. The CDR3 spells CASSTRQGSDTQYF. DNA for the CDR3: TGTGCCAGCAGCACGCGACAGGGGTCAGATACGCAGTATTTT. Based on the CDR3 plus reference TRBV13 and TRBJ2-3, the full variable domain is AAGVIQSPRHLIKEKRETATLKCYPIPRHDTVYWYQQGPGQDPQFLISFYEKMQSDKGSIPDRFSAQQFSDYHSELNMSSLELGDSALYFCASSTRQGSDTQYFGPGTRLTVL.

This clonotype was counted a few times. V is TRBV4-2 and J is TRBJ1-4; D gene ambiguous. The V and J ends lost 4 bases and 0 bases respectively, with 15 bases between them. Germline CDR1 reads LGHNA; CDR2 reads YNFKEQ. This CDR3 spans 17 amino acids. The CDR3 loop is CASSRLPNFATNEKLFF. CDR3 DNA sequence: TGTGCCAGCAGCCGGCTTCCTAATTTTGCAACTAATGAAAAACTGTTTTTT.

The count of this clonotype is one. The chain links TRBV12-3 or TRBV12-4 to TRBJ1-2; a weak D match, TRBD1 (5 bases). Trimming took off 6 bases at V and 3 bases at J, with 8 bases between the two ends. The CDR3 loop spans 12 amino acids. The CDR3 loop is CASSQGYYGYTF. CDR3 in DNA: TGTGCCAGCAGCCAGGGCTACTATGGCTACACCTTC.

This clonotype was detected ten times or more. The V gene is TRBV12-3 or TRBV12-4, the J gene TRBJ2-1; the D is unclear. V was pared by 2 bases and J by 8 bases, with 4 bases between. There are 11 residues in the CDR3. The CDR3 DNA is TGTGCCAGCAGTTTAAGGGATGAGCAGTTCTTC. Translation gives CASSLRDEQFF.

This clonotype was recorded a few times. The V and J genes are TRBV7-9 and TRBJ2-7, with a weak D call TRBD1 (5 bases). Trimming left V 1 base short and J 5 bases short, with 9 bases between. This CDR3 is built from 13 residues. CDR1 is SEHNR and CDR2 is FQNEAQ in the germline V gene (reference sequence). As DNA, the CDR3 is TGTGCCAGCAGCTTAGGGACAAAGCACGAGCAGTACTTC. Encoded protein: CASSLGTKHEQYF.

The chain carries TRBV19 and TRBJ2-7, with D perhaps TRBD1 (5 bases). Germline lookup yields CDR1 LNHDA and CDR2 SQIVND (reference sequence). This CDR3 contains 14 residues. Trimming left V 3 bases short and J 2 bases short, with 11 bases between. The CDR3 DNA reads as TGTGCCAGTAGTATCAGGGCAGGAACCTACGAGCAGTACTTC. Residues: CASSIRAGTYEQYF.

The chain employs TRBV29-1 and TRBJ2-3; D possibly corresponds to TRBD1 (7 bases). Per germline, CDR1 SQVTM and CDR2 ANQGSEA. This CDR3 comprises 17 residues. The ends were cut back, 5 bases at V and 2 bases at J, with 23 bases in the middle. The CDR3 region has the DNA TGCAGCGTTTCATGGCTAACAGGGGACTCCCCCACAGATACGCAGTATTTT. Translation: CSVSWLTGDSPTDTQYF.

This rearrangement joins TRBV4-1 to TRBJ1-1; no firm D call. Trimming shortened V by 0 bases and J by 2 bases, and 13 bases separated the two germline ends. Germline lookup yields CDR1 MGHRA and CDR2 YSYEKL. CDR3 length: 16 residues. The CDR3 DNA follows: TGCGCCAGCAGCCAAGATGAGCGGGGATTTAACACTGAAGCTTTCTTT. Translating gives CASSQDERGFNTEAFF.